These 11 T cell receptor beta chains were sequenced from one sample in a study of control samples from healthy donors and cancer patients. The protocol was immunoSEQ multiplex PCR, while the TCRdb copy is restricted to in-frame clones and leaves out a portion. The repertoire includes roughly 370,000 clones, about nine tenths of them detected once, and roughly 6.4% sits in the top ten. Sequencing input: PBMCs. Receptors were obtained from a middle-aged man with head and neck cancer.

The CDR3 loop reads CASSVELTTSAFF. The DNA for the CDR3 is TGTGCCAGCAGCGTAGAACTCACGACTTCGGCGTTCTTC. The J gene is TRBJ2-1, the V gene TRBV9; D unclear. Germline V CDR1 and CDR2: SGDLS, YYNGEE. CDR3 length equals 13 residues. V lost 0 bases, J lost 15 bases, and 16 bases lay in between.

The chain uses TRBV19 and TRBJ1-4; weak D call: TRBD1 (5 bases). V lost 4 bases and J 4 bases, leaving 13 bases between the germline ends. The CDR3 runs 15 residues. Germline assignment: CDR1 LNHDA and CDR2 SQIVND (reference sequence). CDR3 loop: CASSTWDGLNEKLFF. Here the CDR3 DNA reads TGTGCCAGTAGTACCTGGGACGGACTTAATGAAAAACTGTTTTTT.

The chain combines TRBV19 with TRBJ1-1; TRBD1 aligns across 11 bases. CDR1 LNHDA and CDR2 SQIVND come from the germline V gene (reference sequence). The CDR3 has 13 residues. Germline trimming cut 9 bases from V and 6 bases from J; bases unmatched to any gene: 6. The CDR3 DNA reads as TGTGCCAGCCGGACAGGGGGCGAACCTGAAGCTTTCTTT. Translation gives CASRTGGEPEAFF. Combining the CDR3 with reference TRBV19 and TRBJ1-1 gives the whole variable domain DGGITQSPKYLFRKEGQNVTLSCEQNLNHDAMYWYRQDPGQGLRLIYYSQIVNDFQKGDIAEGYSVSREKKESFPLTVTSAQKNPTAFYLCASRTGGEPEAFFGQGTRLTVV.

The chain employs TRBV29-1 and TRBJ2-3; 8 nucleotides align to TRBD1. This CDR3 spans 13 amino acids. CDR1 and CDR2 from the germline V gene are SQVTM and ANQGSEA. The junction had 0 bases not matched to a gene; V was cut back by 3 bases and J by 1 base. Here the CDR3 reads CSVETGGTDTQYF. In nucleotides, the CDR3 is TGCAGCGTTGAGACAGGGGGCACAGATACGCAGTATTTT.

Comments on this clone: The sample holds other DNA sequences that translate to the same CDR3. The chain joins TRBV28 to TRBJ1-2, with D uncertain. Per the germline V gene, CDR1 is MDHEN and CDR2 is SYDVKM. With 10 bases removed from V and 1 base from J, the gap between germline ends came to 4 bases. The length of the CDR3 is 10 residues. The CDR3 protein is CATSNYGYTF. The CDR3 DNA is TGTGCCACAAGTAACTATGGCTACACCTTC.

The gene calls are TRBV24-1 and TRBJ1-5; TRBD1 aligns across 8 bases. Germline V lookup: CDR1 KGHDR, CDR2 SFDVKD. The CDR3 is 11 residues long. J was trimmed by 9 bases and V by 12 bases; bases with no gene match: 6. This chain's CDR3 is CAPPGGPPQHF. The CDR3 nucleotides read TGTGCCCCTCCAGGGGGCCCGCCCCAGCATTTT.

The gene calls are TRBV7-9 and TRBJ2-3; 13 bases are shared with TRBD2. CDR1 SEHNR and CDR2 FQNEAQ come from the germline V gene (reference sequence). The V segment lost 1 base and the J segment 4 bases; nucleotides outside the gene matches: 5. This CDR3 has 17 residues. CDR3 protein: CASSLGGLAGISDTQYF. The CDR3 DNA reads TGTGCCAGCAGCTTAGGGGGACTAGCGGGAATATCAGATACGCAGTATTTT.

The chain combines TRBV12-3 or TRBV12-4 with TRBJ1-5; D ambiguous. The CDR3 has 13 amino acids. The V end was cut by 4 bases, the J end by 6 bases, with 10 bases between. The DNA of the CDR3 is TGTGCCAGCAGTTATGGGCGTTTTCAGCCCCAGCATTTT. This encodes CASSYGRFQPQHF.

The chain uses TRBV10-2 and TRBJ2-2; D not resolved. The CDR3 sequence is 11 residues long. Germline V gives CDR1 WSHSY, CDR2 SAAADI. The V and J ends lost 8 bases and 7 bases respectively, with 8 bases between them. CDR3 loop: CASGHFGELFF. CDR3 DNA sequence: TGCGCCAGCGGCCATTTCGGGGAGCTGTTTTTT.

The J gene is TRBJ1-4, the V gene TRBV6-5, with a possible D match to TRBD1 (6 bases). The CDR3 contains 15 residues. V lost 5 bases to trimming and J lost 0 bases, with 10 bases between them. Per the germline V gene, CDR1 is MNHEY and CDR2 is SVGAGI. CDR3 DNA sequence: TGTGCCAGCAGTCGACAGGTCGCAACTAATGAAAAACTGTTTTTT. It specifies CASSRQVATNEKLFF.

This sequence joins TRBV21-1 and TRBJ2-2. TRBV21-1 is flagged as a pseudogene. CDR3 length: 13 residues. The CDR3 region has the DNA TGTGCCAGTCAATGGGGTTGCACCGGGGAGCTGTTTTTT. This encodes CASQWGCTGELFF.